This T cell receptor beta chain was sequenced for a study of shared clonotypes between healthy human individuals. For the study at large: The plates for each donor numbered three CD4 naive, three CD4 memory, two CD8 naive and one CD8 memory.

Overall study findings and caveats: Against clonotypes common to all four donors, non-shared ones had lower generation probabilities.

As to this clone: No antigen is known for it.

Trimming removed 0 bases from V and 5 bases from J, with 16 bases in between. Germline assignment: CDR1 LGHNA and CDR2 YSLEER. The CDR3 spans 16 residues. Repertoires were generated with immunoSEQ multiplex PCR, while TCRdb's copy carries only in-frame clones and drops some. The sample contains millions of clones, 90% to 95% of which appear only once. Material for sequencing was naive CD4+ T cells sorted from blood. Subset here: CD45RA+ positively selected. The rearrangement joins TRBV4-3 to TRBJ1-1; D is unresolved. The receptor comes from a man aged 18 to 30 in good health. This CDR3 is CASSQDRAGGWTEAFF. DNA of the CDR3: TGCGCCAGCAGCCAAGATCGGGCGGGTGGGTGGACTGAAGCTTTCTTT.